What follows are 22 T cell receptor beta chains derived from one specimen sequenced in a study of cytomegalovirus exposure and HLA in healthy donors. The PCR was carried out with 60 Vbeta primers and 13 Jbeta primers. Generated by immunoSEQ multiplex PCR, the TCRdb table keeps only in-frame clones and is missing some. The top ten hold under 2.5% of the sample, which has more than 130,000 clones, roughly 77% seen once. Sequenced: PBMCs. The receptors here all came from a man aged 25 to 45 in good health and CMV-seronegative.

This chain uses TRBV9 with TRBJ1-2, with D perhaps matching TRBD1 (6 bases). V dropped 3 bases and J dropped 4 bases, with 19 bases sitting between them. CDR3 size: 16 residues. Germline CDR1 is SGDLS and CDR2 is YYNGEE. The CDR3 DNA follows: TGTGCCAGCAGCGCTTACGTACAGGGATCTAGCTATGGCTACACCTTC. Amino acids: CASSAYVQGSSYGYTF.

This CDR3 reads CASRNIAGVAYNEQFF. The CDR3 coding sequence is TGTGCCAGCAGGAACATAGCGGGAGTCGCCTACAATGAGCAGTTCTTC. This chain uses TRBV2 with TRBJ2-1; TRBD2 aligns across 9 bases. The V and J ends lost 6 bases and 2 bases, in that order; junction bases with no gene match: 8. Germline assignment: CDR1 SNHLY and CDR2 FYNNEI. This CDR3 comprises 16 residues.

The CDR3 region is CASSQGQGGRAFF. The CDR3 DNA follows: TGTGCCAGCAGCCAGGGACAGGGAGGTCGAGCTTTCTTT. The chain couples TRBV5-4 to TRBJ1-1, with 9 bases aligning to TRBD1. The trim removed 4 bases at V and 10 bases at J, leaving 8 bases unmatched. CDR1 and CDR2 (germline): SGHNT, YYREEE (reference sequence). This CDR3 has 13 residues.

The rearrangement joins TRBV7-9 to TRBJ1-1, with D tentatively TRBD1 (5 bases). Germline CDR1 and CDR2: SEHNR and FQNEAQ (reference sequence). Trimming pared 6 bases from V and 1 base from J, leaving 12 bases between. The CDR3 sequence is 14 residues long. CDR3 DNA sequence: TGTGCCAGCAGAGGGATCACAGGGAACACTGAAGCTTTCTTT. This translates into CASRGITGNTEAFF.

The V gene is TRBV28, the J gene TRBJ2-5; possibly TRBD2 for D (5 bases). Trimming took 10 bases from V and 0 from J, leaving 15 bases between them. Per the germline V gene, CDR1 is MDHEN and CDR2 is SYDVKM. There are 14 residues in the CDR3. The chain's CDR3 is CAIQARLNQETQYF. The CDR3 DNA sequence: TGTGCCATCCAAGCCCGACTAAACCAAGAGACCCAGTACTTC.

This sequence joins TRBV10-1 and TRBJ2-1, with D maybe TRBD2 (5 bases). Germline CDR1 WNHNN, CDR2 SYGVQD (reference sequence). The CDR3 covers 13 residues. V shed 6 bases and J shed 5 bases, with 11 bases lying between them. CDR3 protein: CASSWTPDNEQFF. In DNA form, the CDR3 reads TGCGCCAGCAGCTGGACTCCCGACAATGAGCAGTTCTTC.

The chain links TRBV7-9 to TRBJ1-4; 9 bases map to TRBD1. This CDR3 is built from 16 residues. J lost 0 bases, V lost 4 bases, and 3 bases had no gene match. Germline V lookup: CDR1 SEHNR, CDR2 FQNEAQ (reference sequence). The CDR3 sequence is CASSSRQGATNEKLFF. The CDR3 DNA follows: TGTGCCAGCAGCTCACGACAGGGGGCAACTAATGAAAAACTGTTTTTT.

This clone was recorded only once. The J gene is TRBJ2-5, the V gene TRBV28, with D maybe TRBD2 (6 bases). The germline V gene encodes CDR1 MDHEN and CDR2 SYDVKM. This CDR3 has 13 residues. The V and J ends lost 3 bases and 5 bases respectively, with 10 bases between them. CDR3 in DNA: TGTGCCAGCAGTTTTGGAGGGAGGGAGACCCAGTACTTC. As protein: CASSFGGRETQYF. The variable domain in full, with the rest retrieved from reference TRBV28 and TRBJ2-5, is DVKVTQSSRYLVKRTGEKVFLECVQDMDHENMFWYRQDPGLGLRLIYFSYDVKMKEKGDIPEGYSVSREKKERFSLILESASTNQTSMYLCASSFGGRETQYFGPGTRLLVL.

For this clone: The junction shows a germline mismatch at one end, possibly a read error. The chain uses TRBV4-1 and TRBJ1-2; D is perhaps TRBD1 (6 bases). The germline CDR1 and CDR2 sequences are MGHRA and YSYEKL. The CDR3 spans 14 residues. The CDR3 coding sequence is TGCGCCAGCAGCGGCATGGACAGAAACTATGGCTACCCCTTC. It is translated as CASSGMDRNYGYPF.

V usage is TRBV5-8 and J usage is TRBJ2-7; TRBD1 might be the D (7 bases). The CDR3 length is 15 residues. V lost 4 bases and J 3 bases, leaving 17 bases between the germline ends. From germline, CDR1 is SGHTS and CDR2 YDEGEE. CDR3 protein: CASSPRQGGLYEQYF. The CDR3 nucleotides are TGTGCCAGCAGCCCGAGACAGGGAGGCCTCTACGAGCAGTACTTC.

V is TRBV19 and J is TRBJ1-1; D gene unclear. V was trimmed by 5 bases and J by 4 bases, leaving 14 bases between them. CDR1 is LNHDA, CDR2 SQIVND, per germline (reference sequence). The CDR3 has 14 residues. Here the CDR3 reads CASSPYGSGTEAFF. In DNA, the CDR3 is TGTGCCAGTAGTCCCTACGGGAGCGGCACTGAAGCTTTCTTT. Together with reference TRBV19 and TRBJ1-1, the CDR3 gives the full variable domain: DGGITQSPKYLFRKEGQNVTLSCEQNLNHDAMYWYRQDPGQGLRLIYYSQIVNDFQKGDIAEGYSVSREKKESFPLTVTSAQKNPTAFYLCASSPYGSGTEAFFGQGTRLTVV.

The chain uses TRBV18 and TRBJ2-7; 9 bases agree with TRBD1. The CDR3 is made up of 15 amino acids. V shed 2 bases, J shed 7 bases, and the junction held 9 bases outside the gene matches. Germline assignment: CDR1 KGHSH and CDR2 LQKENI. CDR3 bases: TGTGCCAGCTCACCAATCGGACAGGGGTGGAGAGAGCAGTACTTC. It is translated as CASSPIGQGWREQYF.

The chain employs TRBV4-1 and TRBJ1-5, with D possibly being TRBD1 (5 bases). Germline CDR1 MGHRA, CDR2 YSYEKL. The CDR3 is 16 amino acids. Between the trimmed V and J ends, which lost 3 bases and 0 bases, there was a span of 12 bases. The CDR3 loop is CASSQGQAYSNQPQHF. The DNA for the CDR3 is TGCGCCAGCAGCCAGGGGCAGGCTTATAGCAATCAGCCCCAGCATTTT.

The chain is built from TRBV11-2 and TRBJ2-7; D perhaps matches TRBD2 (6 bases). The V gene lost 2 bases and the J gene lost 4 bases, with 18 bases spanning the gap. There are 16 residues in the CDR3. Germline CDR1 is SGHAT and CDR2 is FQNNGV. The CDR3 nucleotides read TGTGCCAGCAGCTTAATTGCGGGACGTGCATATTACGAGCAGTACTTC. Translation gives CASSLIAGRAYYEQYF.

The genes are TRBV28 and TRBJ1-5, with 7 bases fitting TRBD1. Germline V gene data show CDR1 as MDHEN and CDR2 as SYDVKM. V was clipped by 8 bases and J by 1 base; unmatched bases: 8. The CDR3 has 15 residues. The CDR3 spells CASWDRTRSNQPQHF. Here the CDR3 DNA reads TGTGCCAGCTGGGACAGAACACGAAGCAATCAGCCCCAGCATTTT.

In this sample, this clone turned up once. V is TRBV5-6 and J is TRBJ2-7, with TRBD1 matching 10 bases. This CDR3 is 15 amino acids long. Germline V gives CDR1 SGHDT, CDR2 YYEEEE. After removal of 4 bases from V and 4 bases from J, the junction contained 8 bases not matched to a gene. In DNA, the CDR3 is TGTGCCAGCAGCCAGCTACCGGGACAGGGGTACGAGCAGTACTTC. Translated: CASSQLPGQGYEQYF. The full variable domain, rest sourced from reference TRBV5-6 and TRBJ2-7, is DAGVTQSPTHLIKTRGQQVTLRCSPKSGHDTVSWYQQALGQGPQFIFQYYEEEERQRGNFPDRFSGHQFPNYSSELNVNALLLGDSALYLCASSQLPGQGYEQYFGPGTRLTVT.

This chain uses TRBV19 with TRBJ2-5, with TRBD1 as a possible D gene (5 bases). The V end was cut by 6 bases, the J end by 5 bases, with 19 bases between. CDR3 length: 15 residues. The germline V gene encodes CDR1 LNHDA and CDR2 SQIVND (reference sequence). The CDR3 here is CASSPSGPLRETQYF. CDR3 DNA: TGTGCCAGTAGCCCCTCAGGGCCCTTAAGGGAGACCCAGTACTTC.

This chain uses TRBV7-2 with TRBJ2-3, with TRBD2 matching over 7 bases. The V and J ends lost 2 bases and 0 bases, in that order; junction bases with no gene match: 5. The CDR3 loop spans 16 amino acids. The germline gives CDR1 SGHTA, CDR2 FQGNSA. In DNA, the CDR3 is TGTGCCAGCAGCTTAAACAGCGGGACTAGCACAGATACGCAGTATTTT. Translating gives CASSLNSGTSTDTQYF.

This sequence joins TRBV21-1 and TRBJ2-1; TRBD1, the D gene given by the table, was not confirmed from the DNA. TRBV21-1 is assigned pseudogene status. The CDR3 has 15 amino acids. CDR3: CASSVGHRRNNEQFF. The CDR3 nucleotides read TGTGCCAGCAGCGTTGGACACAGGCGGAACAATGAGCAGTTCTTC.

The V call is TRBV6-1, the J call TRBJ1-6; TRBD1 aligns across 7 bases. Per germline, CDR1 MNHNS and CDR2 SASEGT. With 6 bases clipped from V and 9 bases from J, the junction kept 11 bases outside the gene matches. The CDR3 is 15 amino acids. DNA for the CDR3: TGTGCCAGCAGCCTGACAGGGTCGGGGAGTTCACCCCTCCACTTT. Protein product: CASSLTGSGSSPLHF.

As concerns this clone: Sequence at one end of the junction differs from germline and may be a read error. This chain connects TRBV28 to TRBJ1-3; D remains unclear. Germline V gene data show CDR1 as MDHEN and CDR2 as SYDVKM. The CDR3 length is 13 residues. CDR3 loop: CATRTGSENTIYF. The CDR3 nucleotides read TGTGCCACCAGAACGGGTTCTGAAAACACCATATATTTT. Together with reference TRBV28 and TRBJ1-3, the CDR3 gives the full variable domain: DVKVTQSSRYLVKRTGEKVFLECVQDMDHENMFWYRQDPGLGLRLIYFSYDVKMKEKGDIPEGYSVSREKKERFSLILESASTNQTSMYLCATRTGSENTIYFGEGSWLTVV.

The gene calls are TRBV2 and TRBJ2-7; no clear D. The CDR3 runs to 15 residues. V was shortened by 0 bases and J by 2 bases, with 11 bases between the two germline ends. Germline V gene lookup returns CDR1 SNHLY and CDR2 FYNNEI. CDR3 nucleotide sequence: TGTGCCAGCAGTGAAGCGGCAGGTATTACCTACGAGCAGTACTTC. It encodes CASSEAAGITYEQYF.